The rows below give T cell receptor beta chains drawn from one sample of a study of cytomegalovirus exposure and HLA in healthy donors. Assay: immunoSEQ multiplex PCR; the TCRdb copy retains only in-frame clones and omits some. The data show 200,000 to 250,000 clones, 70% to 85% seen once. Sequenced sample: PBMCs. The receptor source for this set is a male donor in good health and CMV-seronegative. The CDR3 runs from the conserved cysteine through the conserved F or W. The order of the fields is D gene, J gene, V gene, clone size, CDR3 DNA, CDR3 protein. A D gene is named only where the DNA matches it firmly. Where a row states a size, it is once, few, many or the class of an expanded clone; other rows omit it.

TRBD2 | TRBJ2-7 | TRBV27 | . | TGTGCCAGCAGTCCGGGACTAGCGGGAGTCTACGAGCAGTACTTC | CASSPGLAGVYEQYF
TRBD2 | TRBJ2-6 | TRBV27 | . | TGTGCCAGCAGTTTATGGGAGGGAACTGGGGCCAACGTCCTGACTTTC | CASSLWEGTGANVLTF
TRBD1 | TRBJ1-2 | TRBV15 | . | TGTGCCACCAGCGGAGGGCCAGGGGGCTATGGCTACACCTTC | CATSGGPGGYGYTF
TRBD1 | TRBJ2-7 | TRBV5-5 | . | TGTGCCAGCATCGCCGGGACAGGGCCCTACGAGCAGTACTTC | CASIAGTGPYEQYF
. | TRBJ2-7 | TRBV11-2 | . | TGTGCCAGCAGCTTAAATAACGAGCAGTACTTC | CASSLNNEQYF
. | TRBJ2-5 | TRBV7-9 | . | TGTTCCAGCAGTAGAGATAACCAAGAGACCCAGTACTTC | CSSSRDNQETQYF
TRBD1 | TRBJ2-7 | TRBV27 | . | TGTGCCAGCAGTTTATCGCTGGCAGGGGGCTACGAGCAGTACTTC | CASSLSLAGGYEQYF
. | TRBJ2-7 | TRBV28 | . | TGTGCCAGCAGATGGGGACACCCCTACGAGCAGTACTTC | CASRWGHPYEQYF
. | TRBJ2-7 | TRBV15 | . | TGTGCCACCAGCCTCCAGACAGTCCTGTTGGACGAGCAGTACTTC | CATSLQTVLLDEQYF
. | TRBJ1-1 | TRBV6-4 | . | TGTGCCAGCACCGACGATTCAGGGGTGGCCACTGAAGCTTTCTTT | CASTDDSGVATEAFF
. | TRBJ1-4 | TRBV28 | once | TGTGCCAGCAGTTTATCTGAGGAAAAACTGTTTTTT | CASSLSEEKLFF
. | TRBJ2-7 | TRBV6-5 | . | TGTGCCACGGGGATTGGCGAGCAGTACTTC | CATGIGEQYF
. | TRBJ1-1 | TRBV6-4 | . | TGTGCCAGCAGTGACCGGTCGAACACTGAAGCTTTCTTT | CASSDRSNTEAFF
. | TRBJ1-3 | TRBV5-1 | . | TGCGCCAGCAGCGTACAGGGATCTGGAAACACCATATATTTT | CASSVQGSGNTIYF
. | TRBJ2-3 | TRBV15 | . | TGTGCCACCAGCAGGGGTTCGGGAGATACGCAGTATTTT | CATSRGSGDTQYF
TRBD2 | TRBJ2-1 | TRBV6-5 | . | TGTGCCAGCAGTTCCCCGGGACTAGCGGGAGGAGATGAGCAGTTCTTC | CASSSPGLAGGDEQFF
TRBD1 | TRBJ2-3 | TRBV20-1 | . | TGCAGTGGCAGGGGGCGCGATACGCAGTATTTT | CSGRGRDTQYF
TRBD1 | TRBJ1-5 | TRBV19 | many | TGTGCCAGTAGTACGCCGGGACAGGGGACTCAGCCCCAGCATTTT | CASSTPGQGTQPQHF
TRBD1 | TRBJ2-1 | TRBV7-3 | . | TGTGCCAGCAGCTACGGACAGGGGGCTTACAATGAGCAGTTCTTC | CASSYGQGAYNEQFF
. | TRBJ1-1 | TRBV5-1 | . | TGCGCCAGCAGGGAGGAGGTTATTCGGCAGGCGGGGAACACTGAAGCTTTCTTT | CASREEVIRQAGNTEAFF
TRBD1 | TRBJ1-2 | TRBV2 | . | TGTGCCAGCACCCGGACAGGGAAATCGGGTGGCTACACCTTC | CASTRTGKSGGYTF
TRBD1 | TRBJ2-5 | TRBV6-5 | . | TGTGCCAGCAGGGCAGGGGGTGGGCAAGAGACCCAGTACTTC | CASRAGGGQETQYF
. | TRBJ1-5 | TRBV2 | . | TGTGCCAGCAGATCAGTGATTTATCAGCCCCAGCATTTT | CASRSVIYQPQHF
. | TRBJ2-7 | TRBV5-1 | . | TGCGCCAGCAGCTGGCGGGGACCTCGGGAATCCGAGCAGTACTTC | CASSWRGPRESEQYF
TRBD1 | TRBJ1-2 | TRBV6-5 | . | TGTGCCAGCAGCTACGACAGGACAGGGTTAATCTATGGCTACACCTTC | CASSYDRTGLIYGYTF
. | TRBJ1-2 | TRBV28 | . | TGTGTCAGCAGTTTATTAGGGGGTTATGGCTACACCTTC | CVSSLLGGYGYTF
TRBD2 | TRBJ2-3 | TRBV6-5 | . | TGTGCCAGCAGTGCAACCGGGACTAGCGCAGATACGCAGTATTTT | CASSATGTSADTQYF
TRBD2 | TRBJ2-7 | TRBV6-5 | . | TGTGCCAGCAGTTTAGCGGGAGTAAGCGAGCAGTACTTC | CASSLAGVSEQYF
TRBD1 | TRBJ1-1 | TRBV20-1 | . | TGCAGCCCTGGGACAGGGAGTCTCGCTTTCTTT | CSPGTGSLAFF
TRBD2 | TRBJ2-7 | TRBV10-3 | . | TGTGCCATCAGTGAGGGCCTAGCGGGAGGTCACGAGCAGTACTTC | CAISEGLAGGHEQYF
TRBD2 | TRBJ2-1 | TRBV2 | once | TGTGCCAGCAGTGATCTAGCGGGGTACCCCAATGAGCAGTTCTTC | CASSDLAGYPNEQFF
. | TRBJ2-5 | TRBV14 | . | TGTGCCAGCAGCCATAATACAGGGGCTAGCGAGTATGGGACCCAGTACTTC | CASSHNTGASEYGTQYF
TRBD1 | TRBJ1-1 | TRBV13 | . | TGTGCCAGCAGCTTTCGGGACAGGGGGGCTGAAGCTTTCTTT | CASSFRDRGAEAFF
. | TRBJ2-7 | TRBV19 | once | TGTGCCAGTAGTATCGCAGGGGACGAGCAGTACTTC | CASSIAGDEQYF
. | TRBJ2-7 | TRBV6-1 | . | TGTGCCAGCAGATTTGTAGCGGATAGCTCCTACGAGCAGTACTTC | CASRFVADSSYEQYF
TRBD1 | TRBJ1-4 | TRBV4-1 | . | TGCGCCAGTAGGGGACAGTCTAATGAAAAACTGTTTTTT | CASRGQSNEKLFF
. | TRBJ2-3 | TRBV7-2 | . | TGTGCCAGCAGCTTTCTAACCACAGATACGCAGTATTTT | CASSFLTTDTQYF